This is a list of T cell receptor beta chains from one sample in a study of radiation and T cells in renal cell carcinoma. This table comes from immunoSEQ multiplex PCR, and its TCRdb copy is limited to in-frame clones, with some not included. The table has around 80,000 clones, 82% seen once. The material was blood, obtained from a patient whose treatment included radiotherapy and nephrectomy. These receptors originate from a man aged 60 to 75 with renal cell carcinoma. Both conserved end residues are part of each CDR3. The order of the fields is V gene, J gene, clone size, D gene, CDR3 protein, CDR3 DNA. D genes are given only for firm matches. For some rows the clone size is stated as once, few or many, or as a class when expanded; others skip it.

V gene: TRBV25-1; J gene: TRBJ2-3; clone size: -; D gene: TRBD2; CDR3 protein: CASRIVELAFTDTQYF; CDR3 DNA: TGTGCCAGCAGAATCGTCGAACTAGCGTTCACAGATACGCAGTATTTT
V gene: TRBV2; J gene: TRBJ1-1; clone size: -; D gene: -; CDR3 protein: CAVKGWNTEAFF; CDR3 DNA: TGTGCCGTAAAGGGGTGGAACACTGAAGCTTTCTTT
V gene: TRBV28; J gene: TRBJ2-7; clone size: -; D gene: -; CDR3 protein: CASRLPPVEQYF; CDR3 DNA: TGTGCCAGCAGACTGCCCCCGGTCGAGCAGTACTTC
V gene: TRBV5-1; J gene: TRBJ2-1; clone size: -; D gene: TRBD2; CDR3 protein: CASSLYAQTSGSSSYNEQFF; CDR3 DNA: TGCGCCAGCAGCTTGTATGCGCAAACTAGCGGGAGTTCCTCCTACAATGAGCAGTTCTTC
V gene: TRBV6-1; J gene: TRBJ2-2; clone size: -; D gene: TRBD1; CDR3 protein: CASRGQGASTGELFF; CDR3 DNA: TGTGCCAGCAGGGGACAGGGGGCGAGCACCGGGGAGCTGTTTTTT
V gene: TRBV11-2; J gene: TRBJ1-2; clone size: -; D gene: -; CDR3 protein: CASSLETGGGYTF; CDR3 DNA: TGTGCCAGCAGCTTAGAAACAGGAGGCGGCTACACCTTC
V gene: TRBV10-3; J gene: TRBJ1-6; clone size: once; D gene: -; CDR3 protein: CAISPGNNSPLHF; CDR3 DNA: TGTGCCATCAGTCCTGGAAATAATTCACCCCTCCACTTT
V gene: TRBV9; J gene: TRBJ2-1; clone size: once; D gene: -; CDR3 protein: CASSSLNNEQFF; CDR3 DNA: TGTGCCAGCAGCTCCCTTAACAATGAGCAGTTCTTC
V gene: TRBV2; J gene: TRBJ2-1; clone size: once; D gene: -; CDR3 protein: CASSSKAKSSYNEQFF; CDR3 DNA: TGTGCCAGCAGTTCCAAAGCGAAAAGCTCCTACAATGAGCAGTTCTTC
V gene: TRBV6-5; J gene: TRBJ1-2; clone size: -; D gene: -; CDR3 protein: CATRWEFGGYTF; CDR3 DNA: TGTGCCACCAGGTGGGAGTTCGGTGGCTACACCTTC
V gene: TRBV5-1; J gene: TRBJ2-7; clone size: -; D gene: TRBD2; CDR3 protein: CASSRGLAGQSSYEQYF; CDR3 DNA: TGCGCCAGCAGCCGAGGACTAGCGGGCCAAAGCTCCTACGAGCAGTACTTC
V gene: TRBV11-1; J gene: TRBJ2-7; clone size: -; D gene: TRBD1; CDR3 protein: CASSRYGQGGYEQYF; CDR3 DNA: TGTGCCAGCAGCCGCTACGGACAGGGAGGCTACGAGCAGTACTTC
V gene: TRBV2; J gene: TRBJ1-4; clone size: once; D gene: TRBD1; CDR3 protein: CASLDRAINEKLFF; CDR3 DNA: TGTGCCAGCCTCGACAGGGCTATTAATGAAAAACTGTTTTTT
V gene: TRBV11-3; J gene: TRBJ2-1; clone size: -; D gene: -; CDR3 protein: CASSLTTNNEQFF; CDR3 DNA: TGTGCCAGCAGCTTAACTACAAACAATGAGCAGTTCTTC
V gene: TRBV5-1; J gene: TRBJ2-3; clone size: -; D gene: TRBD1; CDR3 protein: CASSFGTGLITDTQYF; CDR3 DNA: TGCGCCAGCAGCTTCGGGACAGGGCTCATCACAGATACGCAGTATTTT
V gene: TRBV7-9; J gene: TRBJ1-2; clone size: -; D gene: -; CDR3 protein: CASSFNNRRDYGYTF; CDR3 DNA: TGTGCCAGCAGCTTTAACAACAGGAGGGACTATGGCTACACCTTC
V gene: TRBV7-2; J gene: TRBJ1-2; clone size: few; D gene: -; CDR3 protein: CASRAAGNYGYTF; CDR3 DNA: TGTGCCAGCCGGGCAGCTGGGAACTATGGCTACACCTTC